The rows below give T cell receptor beta chains drawn from one sample of a study of cytomegalovirus exposure and HLA in healthy donors. Assay used: immunoSEQ multiplex PCR; TCRdb lists only in-frame clones, some missing. The sample includes tens of thousands of clones, roughly 60% of them seen just once. The sequencing input was PBMCs. The source is a woman aged 45-65 years in good health and CMV-seropositive. CDR3s include the opening cysteine and the closing phenylalanine or tryptophan. The D gene is left open where the match is weak. Some rows mark clone size as missing; the rest say once, few, many or name a class of expanded clone.

abundance	v_gene	d_gene	j_gene	CDR3nt	CDR3aa
.	TRBV10-2	TRBD1	TRBJ2-7	TGCGCCAGCAGTGTAGCCGGGGGACAGGCAAACGAGCAGTACTTC	CASSVAGGQANEQYF
.	TRBV6-5	.	TRBJ1-1	TGTGCCAGCAGTCTCCGGGAGACCCTGTCGGCTTTCTTT	CASSLRETLSAFF
.	TRBV7-9	.	TRBJ1-2	TGTGCCAGCAGCCTGGTGGGTAGCGACACCTTC	CASSLVGSDTF
.	TRBV6-5	.	TRBJ2-5	TGTGCCAGCAGTTATTCCAAAAGACTAGATGAGACCCAGTACTTC	CASSYSKRLDETQYF
once	TRBV4-3	.	TRBJ2-5	TGCGCCAGCAGCCAGGGGCGGGCGGGGTCCGCGGAGACCCAGTACTTC	CASSQGRAGSAETQYF
.	TRBV30	TRBD1	TRBJ2-1	TGTGCCTGGAGCCCCGGACAGGACTACAATGAGCAGTTCTTC	CAWSPGQDYNEQFF
.	TRBV6-6	.	TRBJ2-1	TGTGCCAGCAGTCCCCTATCCCCTGGGCTCAATGAGCAGTTCTTC	CASSPLSPGLNEQFF
.	TRBV11-3	.	TRBJ2-3	TGTGCCAGCAGCTTATACAACAACCTGGCGCAGTATTTT	CASSLYNNLAQYF
.	TRBV25-1	.	TRBJ1-3	TGTGCCAGCAGTCAGGGTGGGCAAGGCACCATATATTTT	CASSQGGQGTIYF
.	TRBV27	TRBD2	TRBJ2-5	TGTGCCAGCAGTACTTTAGCGGGGGGGCCAGAGACCCAGTACTTC	CASSTLAGGPETQYF
.	TRBV2	TRBD2	TRBJ2-5	TGTGCCAGCAGTCGACTAGCGGGGGGGTCGAAGACCCAGTACTTC	CASSRLAGGSKTQYF
once	TRBV28	.	TRBJ2-5	TGTGCCAGCAGTCCCGGACAGTTTACGGCCCAGTACTTC	CASSPGQFTAQYF
once	TRBV4-3	.	TRBJ1-6	TGCGCCAGCAGCCAAGACCTTATGACGGGGAGCTCCTATAATTCACCCCTCCACTTT	CASSQDLMTGSSYNSPLHF
.	TRBV2	TRBD1	TRBJ2-7	TGTGCCAGCAGTGGACAGGGAGACTACGAGCAGTACTTC	CASSGQGDYEQYF
.	TRBV7-9	TRBD1	TRBJ1-2	TGTGCCAGCAGCTTCTCCGGGACAGGGTACTATGGCTACACCTTC	CASSFSGTGYYGYTF
few	TRBV5-6	TRBD1	TRBJ2-7	TGTGCCAGCAGCCGCCGGGACAGGTACTACGAGCAGTACTTC	CASSRRDRYYEQYF
.	TRBV27	TRBD1	TRBJ2-7	TGTGCCAGCAGTTTGGTCAGGGGGCCGGGTGAGCAGTACTTC	CASSLVRGPGEQYF
few	TRBV6-5	.	TRBJ2-7	TGTGCCAGCAGTTACCGGGGAACCGCCCCCTACGAGCAGTACTTC	CASSYRGTAPYEQYF
.	TRBV29-1	.	TRBJ1-3	TGCAGCGTTGAACCCGGGTTGGGAAACACCATATATTTT	CSVEPGLGNTIYF
few	TRBV4-2	TRBD1	TRBJ1-6	TGTGCCAGCAGCCAAAATGCGGGGACAGGGGACTCACCCCTCCACTTT	CASSQNAGTGDSPLHF
.	TRBV21-1	.	TRBJ1-1	TGTGCCAGCAGCAAAGGAATACAGGGAGGGCAAACTGAAGCTTTCTTT	CASSKGIQGGQTEAFF
.	TRBV4-3	TRBD1	TRBJ2-1	TGCGCCAGCAGCCAACGTGGACAGGGGGAAAGCTCCTACAATGAGCAGTTCTTC	CASSQRGQGESSYNEQFF
.	TRBV6-1	.	TRBJ1-1	TGTGCCAGCGGAAGAGGGAGGGGCACTGAAGCTTTCTTT	CASGRGRGTEAFF
few	TRBV19	TRBD1	TRBJ1-5	TGTGCCAGTAACCCGGACAGGGCGTGGGGTCAGCCCCAGCATTTT	CASNPDRAWGQPQHF
.	TRBV2	.	TRBJ2-5	TGTGCCAGCCGGGACTCGACGTACCAAGAGACCCAGTACTTC	CASRDSTYQETQYF
.	TRBV19	.	TRBJ2-7	TGTGCCAGTAGTATAGGGGGGGGCCTCTCCTACGAGCAGTACTTC	CASSIGGGLSYEQYF
.	TRBV7-9	TRBD2	TRBJ2-3	TGTGCCAGCAGCCTCCGCCGGGGGCTAGCGGGTAGCACAGATACGCAGTATTTT	CASSLRRGLAGSTDTQYF
.	TRBV28	TRBD1	TRBJ2-5	TGTGCCAGCAGTCCCTGGGACAGCACTACGGAGACCCAGTACTTC	CASSPWDSTTETQYF
.	TRBV28	.	TRBJ2-2	TGTGCCAGCAGTTTAGGGGGCGCGAACACCGGGGAGCTGTTTTTT	CASSLGGANTGELFF
.	TRBV27	TRBD1	TRBJ2-5	TGTGCCAGCAGTCCCGAACAGGGGCCCCAAGAGACCCAGTACTTC	CASSPEQGPQETQYF
.	TRBV2	TRBD2	TRBJ2-5	TGTGCCAGCAGTGATTTGGCTTGGCGGGGGGCTGAAGAGACCCAGTACTTC	CASSDLAWRGAEETQYF
.	TRBV11-2	.	TRBJ1-2	TGTGCCAGCAGCTTAGCCACATTCTATGGCTACACCTTC	CASSLATFYGYTF
.	TRBV7-8	.	TRBJ1-3	TGTGCCAGCAGCTCCTCCTTCTCCTCTGGAAACACCATATATTTT	CASSSSFSSGNTIYF
.	TRBV18	.	TRBJ2-1	TGTGCCAGCTCACCGGCTAGCCTTGCTGAGCAGTTCTTC	CASSPASLAEQFF
once	TRBV5-1	TRBD2	TRBJ2-3	TGCGCCAGCAGAACCGAACTAGCGAGCACAGATACGCAGTATTTT	CASRTELASTDTQYF
few	TRBV27	TRBD1	TRBJ2-7	TGTGCCAGCAGCCCCAGGGGACAGGACCTCTACGAGCAGTACTTC	CASSPRGQDLYEQYF
many	TRBV9	TRBD1	TRBJ1-6	TGTGCCAGCAGCGTAGTCGCAGGGGGAAATTCACCCCTCCACTTT	CASSVVAGGNSPLHF
many	TRBV4-1	TRBD1	TRBJ2-7	TGCGCCAGCAGCCAAGAGGACAGGGAAGCCTTACGGAAGTACTTC	CASSQEDREALRKYF
.	TRBV5-1	.	TRBJ2-7	TGCGCCAGCAGCATAAGGACAAACTCCTACGAGCAGTACTTC	CASSIRTNSYEQYF
.	TRBV30	TRBD1	TRBJ1-5	TGTGCCTGGAGTTTTGGGACAGAGAATCAGCCCCAGCATTTT	CAWSFGTENQPQHF
few	TRBV2	.	TRBJ1-2	TGTGCCAGCAGGCAGGGAGGGCACGGCTACACCTTC	CASRQGGHGYTF
.	TRBV4-3	TRBD1	TRBJ1-1	TGCGCCAGCAGCCCAAGCGTAACAGGGGGCACTGAAGCTTTCTTT	CASSPSVTGGTEAFF